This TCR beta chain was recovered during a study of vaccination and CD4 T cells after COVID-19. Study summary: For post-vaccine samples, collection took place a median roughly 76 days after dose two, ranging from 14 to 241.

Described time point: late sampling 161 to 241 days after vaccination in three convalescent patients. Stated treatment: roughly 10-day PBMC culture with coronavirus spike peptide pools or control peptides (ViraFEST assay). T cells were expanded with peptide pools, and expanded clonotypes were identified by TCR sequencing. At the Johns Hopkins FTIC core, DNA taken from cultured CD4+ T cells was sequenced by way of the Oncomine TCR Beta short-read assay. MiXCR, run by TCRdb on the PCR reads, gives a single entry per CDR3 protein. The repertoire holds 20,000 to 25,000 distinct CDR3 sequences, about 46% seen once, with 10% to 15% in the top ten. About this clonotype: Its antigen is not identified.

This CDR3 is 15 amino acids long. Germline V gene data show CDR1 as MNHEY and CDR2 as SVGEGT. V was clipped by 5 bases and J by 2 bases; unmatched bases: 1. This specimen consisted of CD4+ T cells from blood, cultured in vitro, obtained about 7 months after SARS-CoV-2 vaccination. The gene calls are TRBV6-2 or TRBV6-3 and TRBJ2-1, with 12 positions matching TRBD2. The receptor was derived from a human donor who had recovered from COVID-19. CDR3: CASSRLAGAYNEQFF. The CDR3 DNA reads TGTGCCAGCAGTCGACTAGCGGGAGCCTACAATGAGCAGTTCTTC.